One TCR beta chain is described in this entry. The antigen is undetermined. It was with 60 Vbeta and 13 Jbeta primers that the PCR ran. Repertoires were generated with immunoSEQ multiplex PCR, while TCRdb's copy carries only in-frame clones and drops some. The sample includes approximately 110,000 clones, 79% of them seen just once. The sample originates from a study of cytomegalovirus exposure and HLA in healthy donors. Study-level points and caveats: The HLA-A and HLA-B alleles of most subjects were reportedly predicted accurately from TCR beta sequences.

Sequenced input: PBMCs. This clonotype was sampled from a woman aged 40 to 50 in good health and CMV-seronegative.

The CDR3 spells CASSLVAGTFNEQFF. The DNA of the CDR3 is TGCGCCAGCAGCTTGGTGGCGGGAACCTTCAATGAGCAGTTCTTC. This chain joins TRBV5-1 and TRBJ2-1; D possibly corresponds to TRBD2 (6 bases). The CDR3 consists of 15 residues. V was shortened by 0 bases and J by 6 bases, with 13 bases between the two germline ends. Germline V gene lookup returns CDR1 SGHRS and CDR2 YFSETQ.